Each of the 24 T cell receptor beta chains below was sequenced from the same sample in a study of cytomegalovirus exposure and HLA in healthy donors. A multiplex PCR was run with 60 Vbeta primers and 13 Jbeta primers. Data came from immunoSEQ multiplex PCR; TCRdb stores just in-frame clones and leaves some out. The sample contains approximately 160,000 clones, around 80% of which appear only once. Sequencing was carried out using PBMCs. Receptors were obtained from a male donor in good health and CMV-seronegative.

This clone came up a few times. The J gene is TRBJ2-7, the V gene TRBV2; perhaps TRBD2 as D (6 bases). The CDR3 loop spans 12 amino acids. Trimming removed 10 bases from V and 3 bases from J, with 13 bases in between. From germline, CDR1 is SNHLY and CDR2 FYNNEI. As DNA, the CDR3 is TGTGCCACCAGACTAGACTTCTACGAGCAGTACTTC. Translation gives CATRLDFYEQYF.

As to this clone: Other DNA variants within this sample encode the same CDR3. This chain joins TRBV2 and TRBJ1-2; tentative D call: TRBD1 (5 bases). The CDR3 sequence is 13 residues long. Between the trimmed V and J ends, which lost 3 bases and 3 bases, there was a span of 8 bases. Looked up from germline, CDR1 is SNHLY and CDR2 is FYNNEI. Written as DNA, the CDR3 is TGTGCCAGCAGTGACCAAGGGGACTATGGCTACACCTTC. Protein product: CASSDQGDYGYTF.

A single count supports this clone. This sequence joins TRBV9 and TRBJ1-1; D is ambiguous. With 0 bases removed from V and 6 bases from J, the gap between germline ends came to 9 bases. Germline V gene data show CDR1 as SGDLS and CDR2 as YYNGEE. The CDR3 is 13 amino acids. CDR3 residues: CASSVGREAEAFF. The CDR3 nucleotides read TGTGCCAGCAGCGTAGGGAGGGAGGCTGAAGCTTTCTTT.

The chain links TRBV23-1 to TRBJ2-7, with D uncertain. TRBV23-1 is an open reading frame, and its role is uncertain. CDR3 length: 13 residues. The V end lost 4 bases, the J end lost 5 bases, and 12 bases lay between the germline ends. The DNA of the CDR3 is TGCGCCAGCAGTCTTTGTGGCCCTGACGAGCAGTACTTC. This sequence encodes CASSLCGPDEQYF.

CDR3 sequence (DNA): TGCGCCAGCAGTGGGGGGTTGGCGGCCCAAGAGACCCAGTACTTC. It specifies CASSGGLAAQETQYF. This chain uses TRBV5-1 with TRBJ2-5; possibly TRBD2 for D (6 bases). CDR3 size: 15 residues. Germline V CDR1 and CDR2: SGHRS, YFSETQ. Trimming shortened V by 5 bases and J by 1 base, and 15 bases separated the two germline ends.

The chain links TRBV5-4 to TRBJ2-2; TRBD2 agrees at 14 bases. The CDR3 contains 18 residues. The ends lost 4 bases at V and 0 bases at J; junction bases unmatched: 5. Germline V lookup: CDR1 SGHNT, CDR2 YYREEE (reference sequence). Here the CDR3 DNA reads TGTGCCAGCAGCGGGACTAGCGGGGGCCCCGCGAACACCGGGGAGCTGTTTTTT. Its translation: CASSGTSGGPANTGELFF. The entire variable domain, with the rest obtained from reference TRBV5-4 and TRBJ2-2, is as follows: ETGVTQSPTHLIKTRGQQVTLRCSSQSGHNTVSWYQQALGQGPQFIFQYYREEENGRGNFPPRFSGLQFPNYSSELNVNALELDDSALYLCASSGTSGGPANTGELFFGEGSRLTVL.

The chain joins TRBV7-8 to TRBJ1-2; TRBD1 agrees at 8 bases. CDR1 SGHVS and CDR2 FQNEAQ come from the germline V gene. The CDR3 covers 13 residues. Trimming removed 3 bases from V and 6 bases from J; junction bases left unmatched: 3. Here the CDR3 DNA reads TGTGCCAGCAGCTTTCAGGGGGCGAATGGCTACACCTTC. This gives the protein CASSFQGANGYTF.

V gene TRBV19 combines with J gene TRBJ1-5; D ambiguous. V shed 7 bases and J shed 7 bases, with 14 bases lying between them. The CDR3 sequence is 13 residues long. Germline V lookup: CDR1 LNHDA, CDR2 SQIVND (reference sequence). The DNA for the CDR3 is TGTGCCAGTAAGTCGGGAAATCGACAGCCCCAGCATTTT. It yields the protein CASKSGNRQPQHF. Looking up the rest from reference TRBV19 and TRBJ1-5 gives the full variable domain: DGGITQSPKYLFRKEGQNVTLSCEQNLNHDAMYWYRQDPGQGLRLIYYSQIVNDFQKGDIAEGYSVSREKKESFPLTVTSAQKNPTAFYLCASKSGNRQPQHFGDGTRLSIL.

The gene calls are TRBV13 and TRBJ1-4; 12 bases match TRBD1. This CDR3 is built from 16 residues. V lost 3 bases, J lost 5 bases, and 4 bases stayed unmatched. CDR1 is PRHDT and CDR2 is FYEKMQ in the germline V gene (reference sequence). The CDR3 sequence is CASSFGTGGRNEKLFF. CDR3 coding DNA: TGTGCCAGCAGCTTTGGGACAGGGGGCCGAAATGAAAAACTGTTTTTT.

The chain recombines TRBV5-1 with TRBJ2-3; 9 nucleotides match TRBD1. Per the germline V gene, CDR1 is SGHRS and CDR2 is YFSETQ. V was pared by 4 bases and J by 4 bases, with 4 bases of the junction left unmatched. This CDR3 is built from 14 residues. Written as DNA, the CDR3 is TGCGCCAGCAGCCCTCGACAGGGGGCAGATACGCAGTATTTT. Translated, it gives CASSPRQGADTQYF. The complete variable domain, with remaining parts taken from reference TRBV5-1 and TRBJ2-3, reads KAGVTQTPRYLIKTRGQQVTLSCSPISGHRSVSWYQQTPGQGLQFLFEYFSETQRNKGNFPGRFSGRQFSNSRSEMNVSTLELGDSALYLCASSPRQGADTQYFGPGTRLTVL.

Worth noting for this clone: An end of the junction differs from the germline gene, which may be a read error. The J gene is TRBJ2-1, the V gene TRBV14, with D possibly matching TRBD2 (6 bases). Per germline, CDR1 SGHDN and CDR2 FVKESK. The CDR3 contains 14 residues. CDR3 nucleotides: TGTGCCGGCAGCCAAGAAAGAACCGGGAGCGATCCGTTCTTC. Translation: CAGSQERTGSDPFF.

The chain has TRBV6-5 and TRBJ2-5; 7 nucleotides align to TRBD2. Germline lookup yields CDR1 MNHEY and CDR2 SVGAGI. V shed 3 bases and J 5 bases; nucleotides not matched to a gene: 9. The CDR3 totals 15 residues. CDR3 sequence (DNA): TGTGCCAGCAGTTATCGACTAGTGGGGGGGGAGACCCAGTACTTC. It translates to CASSYRLVGGETQYF.

Here the CDR3 reads CASRADFNQPQHF. Written as DNA, the CDR3 is TGTGCCAGCAGGGCAGATTTCAATCAGCCCCAGCATTTT. This sequence joins TRBV2 and TRBJ1-5; no clear D gene. V shed 6 bases and J shed 3 bases, with 9 bases lying between them. CDR1 and CDR2 from the germline V gene are SNHLY and FYNNEI. The CDR3 spans 13 residues.

This chain connects TRBV18 to TRBJ1-5; no clear D. CDR3 size: 13 residues. V lost 2 bases to trimming and J lost 4 bases, with 6 bases between them. From germline, CDR1 is KGHSH and CDR2 LQKENI. The CDR3: CASSPAVNQPQHF. CDR3 nucleotides: TGTGCCAGCTCACCAGCGGTTAATCAGCCCCAGCATTTT.

The CDR3 loop is CASSYQTRRTDTQYF. The CDR3 nucleotides are TGTGCCAGCAGTTACCAGACTCGACGCACAGATACGCAGTATTTT. V usage is TRBV6-6 and J usage is TRBJ2-3; D unresolved. The length of the CDR3 is 15 residues. Between the trimmed V and J ends, which lost 2 bases and 1 base, there was a span of 10 bases. Germline CDR1 reads MNHNY; CDR2 reads SVGAGI (reference sequence).

This clone has only one observation. This chain joins TRBV9 and TRBJ1-2; D is unresolved. The CDR3 sequence is 12 residues long. Germline V gene lookup returns CDR1 SGDLS and CDR2 YYNGEE. The V end lost 3 bases, the J end lost 5 bases, and 8 bases lay between the germline ends. CDR3 in DNA: TGTGCCAGCAGCGGTCCCCTTTATGGCTACACCTTC. Protein: CASSGPLYGYTF.

The rearrangement joins TRBV28 to TRBJ2-3; TRBD2 agrees at 10 bases. Germline-derived CDR1 and CDR2 are MDHEN and SYDVKM. The CDR3 covers 13 residues. Germline trimming cut 10 bases from V and 3 bases from J; bases unmatched to any gene: 4. The DNA of the CDR3 is TGTGCCATCGAGCGGGAGGGTACAGATACGCAGTATTTT. Translated, it gives CAIEREGTDTQYF. Using reference TRBV28 and TRBJ2-3 for the parts outside the CDR3, the full variable domain is DVKVTQSSRYLVKRTGEKVFLECVQDMDHENMFWYRQDPGLGLRLIYFSYDVKMKEKGDIPEGYSVSREKKERFSLILESASTNQTSMYLCAIEREGTDTQYFGPGTRLTVL.

The rearrangement links TRBV7-2 to TRBJ1-1; D not certain. CDR3 size: 13 residues. Per germline, CDR1 SGHTA and CDR2 FQGNSA. The V end was cut by 2 bases, the J end by 11 bases, with 15 bases between. The CDR3 reads CASSLSRTQEAFF. CDR3 DNA sequence: TGTGCCAGCAGCTTATCGAGAACTCAAGAGGCTTTCTTT.

The chain is built from TRBV4-2 and TRBJ2-7, with 7 bases fitting TRBD2. V lost 0 bases and J lost 0; bases outside the gene matches: 2. The CDR3 has 15 residues. Germline assignment: CDR1 LGHNA and CDR2 YNFKEQ. The CDR3 protein is CASSQEERGSYEQYF. CDR3 in DNA: TGTGCCAGCAGCCAAGAGGAGCGGGGCTCCTACGAGCAGTACTTC.

This clone was seen more than once but under ten times. The chain recombines TRBV18 with TRBJ1-1, with TRBD1 as a possible D gene (5 bases). The CDR3 extends over 12 amino acids. V lost 3 bases and J lost 5, with 7 bases in between. CDR1 KGHSH and CDR2 LQKENI come from the germline V gene. CDR3 sequence reads: CASSPDRTEAFF. The DNA of the CDR3 is TGTGCCAGCTCACCTGACAGAACTGAAGCTTTCTTT.

This rearrangement joins TRBV28 to TRBJ2-7; 10 bases are a match to TRBD2. V dropped 5 bases and J dropped 5; count of bases not matched to a gene: 6. The CDR3 is 14 residues long. Germline V gene sequence: CDR1 MDHEN, CDR2 SYDVKM. Written as DNA, the CDR3 is TGTGCCAGCAGTCTAAGCGGGAGGGTCGACGAGCAGTACTTC. This encodes CASSLSGRVDEQYF. Supplemented by reference TRBV28 and TRBJ2-7, the full variable domain reads DVKVTQSSRYLVKRTGEKVFLECVQDMDHENMFWYRQDPGLGLRLIYFSYDVKMKEKGDIPEGYSVSREKKERFSLILESASTNQTSMYLCASSLSGRVDEQYFGPGTRLTVT.

CDR3 sequence (DNA): TGTGCCAGCAGCCCTGGAGGGGGCAACAACTACAATGAGCAGTTCTTC. It is translated as CASSPGGGNNYNEQFF. This rearrangement joins TRBV5-4 to TRBJ2-1; D perhaps matches TRBD1 (7 bases). Trimming left V 4 bases short and J 3 bases short, with 17 bases between. CDR3 length: 16 amino acids. CDR1 and CDR2 (germline): SGHNT, YYREEE (reference sequence).

The chain couples TRBV27 to TRBJ2-7, with TRBD1 matching over 11 bases. The CDR3 is 13 amino acids. Germline CDR1 MNHEY, CDR2 SMNVEV (reference sequence). V trimming: 6 bases; J trimming: 3 bases; junction bases outside the gene matches: 1. Here the CDR3 DNA reads TGTGCCAGCAGGGGGACAGGGGGCTACGAGCAGTACTTC. Translated: CASRGTGGYEQYF.

The J gene is TRBJ1-6, the V gene TRBV4-2, with D unclear. CDR1 and CDR2 (germline): LGHNA, YNFKEQ. The CDR3 covers 15 residues. Trimming removed 2 bases at V and 6 bases at J, with 11 bases between. DNA of the CDR3: TGTGCCAGCAGCCAAACAGTATCCGGTAATTCACCCCTCCACTTT. Translating it yields CASSQTVSGNSPLHF.